Below, 9 T cell receptor beta chains from the same sample are listed, as sequenced in a study of blood T cell repertoires in COVID-19. The table came from immunoSEQ multiplex PCR; TCRdb's copy has only in-frame clones and leaves some out. The sample lists around 700,000 clones, over 80% seen once, with approximately 0.3% in the top ten. Sequencing used peripheral blood. The receptor set was obtained from a woman aged 18 to 35 with acute or convalescent COVID-19.

This chain links TRBV25-1 with TRBJ1-1; 7 nucleotides agree with TRBD1. Germline V gene sequence: CDR1 MGHDK, CDR2 SYGVNS. The V gene end was trimmed by 3 bases and the J gene end by 5 bases; junction bases not matched to a gene: 6. The CDR3 has 14 residues. The CDR3 spells CASSDVVQGTEAFF. CDR3 DNA: TGTGCCAGCAGTGACGTGGTACAGGGGACTGAAGCTTTCTTT. The variable domain in full, with the rest retrieved from reference TRBV25-1 and TRBJ1-1, is EADIYQTPRYLVIGTGKKITLECSQTMGHDKMYWYQQDPGMELHLIHYSYGVNSTEKGDLSSESTVSRIRTEHFPLTLESARPSHTSQYLCASSDVVQGTEAFFGQGTRLTVV.

The chain has TRBV7-9 and TRBJ2-7; TRBD2 is a possible D gene (5 bases). The germline V and J ends were trimmed by 1 base and 12 bases, with 13 bases remaining between them. The CDR3 sequence is 12 residues long. The germline CDR1 and CDR2 sequences are SEHNR and FQNEAQ (reference sequence). CDR3 loop: CASSLGGRVRYF. The CDR3 coding sequence is TGTGCCAGCAGCTTAGGAGGGCGCGTGCGGTACTTC.

The J gene is TRBJ1-6, the V gene TRBV24-1; D not certain. The CDR3 contains 14 residues. Germline V gene sequence: CDR1 KGHDR, CDR2 SFDVKD. Trimming stripped 4 bases from V and 0 bases from J, with 3 bases between. CDR3 in DNA: TGTGCCACCAGTGACAGCTCCTATAATTCACCCCTCCACTTT. It yields the protein CATSDSSYNSPLHF.

The rearrangement links TRBV4-1 to TRBJ1-1, with D possibly TRBD1 on 6 matching bases. The germline gives CDR1 MGHRA, CDR2 YSYEKL. The CDR3 consists of 13 residues. V was pared by 3 bases and J by 10 bases, with 15 bases between. CDR3 DNA sequence: TGCGCCAGCAGCCATCTTTATGACAGGAGAGCTTTCTTT. This encodes CASSHLYDRRAFF.

The gene calls are TRBV6-1 and TRBJ1-5, with 8 nucleotides matching TRBD1. CDR1 is MNHNS and CDR2 is SASEGT in the germline V gene. This CDR3 contains 15 residues. With 6 bases clipped from V and 1 base from J, the junction kept 5 bases outside the gene matches. In DNA form, the CDR3 reads TGTGCCAGCAGAGAAACAGGGGGAAGCAATCAGCCCCAGCATTTT. It yields the protein CASRETGGSNQPQHF.

The V call is TRBV24-1, the J call TRBJ2-3; 8 positions agree with TRBD2. This CDR3 comprises 15 residues. V was pared by 3 bases and J by 4 bases, with 5 bases of the junction left unmatched. CDR1 and CDR2 (germline): KGHDR, SFDVKD. The CDR3 bases are TGTGCCACCAGTGATGCGCGGGGGGTTGCAGATACGCAGTATTTT. Translation gives CATSDARGVADTQYF.

This sequence joins TRBV19 and TRBJ1-3; possibly TRBD1 for D (6 bases). The V gene lost 1 base and the J gene lost 4 bases, with 11 bases spanning the gap. Germline CDR1 and CDR2: LNHDA and SQIVND (reference sequence). The CDR3 runs 15 residues. CDR3 residues: CASSIGRGAGNTIYF. The CDR3 bases are TGTGCCAGTAGTATAGGACGGGGGGCCGGAAACACCATATATTTT.

The sample holds a few counts of this clone. The rearrangement joins TRBV2 to TRBJ1-2; 8 bases map to TRBD1. The germline gives CDR1 SNHLY, CDR2 FYNNEI. The CDR3 spans 17 residues. The ends lost 9 bases at V and 8 bases at J; junction bases unmatched: 23. The CDR3 DNA reads TGTGCCAGTAAAACCCCCGGGACAGGACCGCAGGCTCGGGGCTACACCTTC. Translated: CASKTPGTGPQARGYTF.

This chain uses TRBV6-2 or TRBV6-3 with TRBJ2-7, with D tentatively TRBD2 (6 bases). CDR3 length: 14 residues. Trimming removed 5 bases at V and 0 bases at J, with 11 bases between. Germline assignment: CDR1 MNHEY and CDR2 SVGEGT. The CDR3 sequence: CASSPGASSYEQYF. CDR3 nucleotides: TGTGCCAGCAGTCCGGGAGCGAGCTCCTACGAGCAGTACTTC.